This T cell receptor beta chain emerged from a study of blood T cell repertoires in COVID-19. The table came from immunoSEQ multiplex PCR; TCRdb's copy has only in-frame clones and leaves some out. Seen here are more than 250,000 clones, around 90% observed once, and the top ten hold 5% to 7%. The CDR3 is made up of 22 amino acids. Germline V gene sequence: CDR1 MRHNA, CDR2 SNTAGT. V dropped 2 bases and J dropped 2; count of bases not matched to a gene: 26. The chain couples TRBV6-4 to TRBJ2-7; 8 nucleotides agree with TRBD1. This sequence was found in a man younger than 35 who had recovered from COVID-19. Material for sequencing was peripheral blood. The DNA for the CDR3 is TGTGCCAGCAGTGACCGCAGGGGGCGCCTCGTCGCGGGGCGCCTGGAACCCTACGAGCAGTACTTC. Translation: CASSDRRGRLVAGRLEPYEQYF.